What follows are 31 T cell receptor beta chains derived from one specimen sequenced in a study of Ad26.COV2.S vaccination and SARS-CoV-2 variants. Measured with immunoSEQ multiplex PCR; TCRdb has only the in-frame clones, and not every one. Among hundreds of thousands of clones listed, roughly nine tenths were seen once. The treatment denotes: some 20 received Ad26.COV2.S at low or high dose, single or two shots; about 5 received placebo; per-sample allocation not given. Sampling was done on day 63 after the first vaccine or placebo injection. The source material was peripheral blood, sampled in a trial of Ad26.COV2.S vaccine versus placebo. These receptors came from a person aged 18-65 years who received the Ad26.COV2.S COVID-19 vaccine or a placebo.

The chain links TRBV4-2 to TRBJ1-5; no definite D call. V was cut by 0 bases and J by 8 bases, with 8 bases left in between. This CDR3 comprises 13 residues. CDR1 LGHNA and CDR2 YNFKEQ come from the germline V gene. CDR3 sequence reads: CASSQDWAEPQHF. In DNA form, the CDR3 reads TGTGCCAGCAGCCAAGATTGGGCGGAGCCCCAGCATTTT.

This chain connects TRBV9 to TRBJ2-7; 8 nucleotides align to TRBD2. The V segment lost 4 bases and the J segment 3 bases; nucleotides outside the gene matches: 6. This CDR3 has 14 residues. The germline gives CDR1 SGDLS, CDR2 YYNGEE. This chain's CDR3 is CASSTTGTSYEQYF. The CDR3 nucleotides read TGTGCCAGCAGCACTACCGGGACTAGCTACGAGCAGTACTTC.

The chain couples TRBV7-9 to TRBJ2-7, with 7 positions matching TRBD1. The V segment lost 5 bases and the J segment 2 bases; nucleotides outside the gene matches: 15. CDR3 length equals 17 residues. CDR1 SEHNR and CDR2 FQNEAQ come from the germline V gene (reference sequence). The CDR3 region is CASSPGQPVLFAYEQYF. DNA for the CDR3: TGTGCCAGCAGCCCGGGACAGCCAGTCTTGTTCGCCTACGAGCAGTACTTC.

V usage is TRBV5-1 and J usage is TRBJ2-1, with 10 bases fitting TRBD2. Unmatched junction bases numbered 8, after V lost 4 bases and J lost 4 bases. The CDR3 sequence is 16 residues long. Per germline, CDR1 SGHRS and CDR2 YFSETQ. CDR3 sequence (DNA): TGCGCCAGCAGCCCCGACCAGCGGGGGGGATACAATGAGCAGTTCTTC. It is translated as CASSPDQRGGYNEQFF. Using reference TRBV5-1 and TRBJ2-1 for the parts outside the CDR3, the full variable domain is KAGVTQTPRYLIKTRGQQVTLSCSPISGHRSVSWYQQTPGQGLQFLFEYFSETQRNKGNFPGRFSGRQFSNSRSEMNVSTLELGDSALYLCASSPDQRGGYNEQFFGPGTRLTVL.

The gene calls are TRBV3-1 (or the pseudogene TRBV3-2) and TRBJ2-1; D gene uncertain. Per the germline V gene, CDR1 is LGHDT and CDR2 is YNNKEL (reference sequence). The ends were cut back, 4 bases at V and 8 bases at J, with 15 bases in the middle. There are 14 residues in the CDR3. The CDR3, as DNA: TGTGCCAGCAGCCTTGCGGCCCTAATGGATGAGCAGTTCTTC. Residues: CASSLAALMDEQFF.

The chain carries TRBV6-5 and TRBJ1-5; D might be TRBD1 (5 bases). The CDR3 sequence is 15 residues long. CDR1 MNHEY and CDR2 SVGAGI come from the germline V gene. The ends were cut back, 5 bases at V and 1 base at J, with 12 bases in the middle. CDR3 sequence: CASSPGLQSNQPQHF. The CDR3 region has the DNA TGTGCCAGCAGTCCGGGACTGCAGAGCAATCAGCCCCAGCATTTT.

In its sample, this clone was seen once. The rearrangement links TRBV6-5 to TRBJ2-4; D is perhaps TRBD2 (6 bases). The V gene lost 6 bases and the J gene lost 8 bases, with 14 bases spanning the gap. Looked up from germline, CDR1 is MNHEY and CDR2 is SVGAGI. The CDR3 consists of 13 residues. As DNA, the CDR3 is TGTGCCAGCAGGTTGGGGGGATCGGACATTCAGTACTTC. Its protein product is CASRLGGSDIQYF.

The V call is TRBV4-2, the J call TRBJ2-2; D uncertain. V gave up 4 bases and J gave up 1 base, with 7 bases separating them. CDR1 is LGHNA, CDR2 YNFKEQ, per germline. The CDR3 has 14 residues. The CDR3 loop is CASSPAENTGELFF. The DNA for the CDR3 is TGTGCCAGCAGCCCAGCAGAGAACACCGGGGAGCTGTTTTTT.

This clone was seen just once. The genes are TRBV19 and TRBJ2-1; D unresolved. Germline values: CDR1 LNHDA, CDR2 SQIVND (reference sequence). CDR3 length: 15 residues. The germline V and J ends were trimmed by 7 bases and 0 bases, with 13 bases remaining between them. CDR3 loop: CASTQDLSSYNEQFF. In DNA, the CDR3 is TGTGCCAGTACCCAGGACCTGAGCTCCTACAATGAGCAGTTCTTC.

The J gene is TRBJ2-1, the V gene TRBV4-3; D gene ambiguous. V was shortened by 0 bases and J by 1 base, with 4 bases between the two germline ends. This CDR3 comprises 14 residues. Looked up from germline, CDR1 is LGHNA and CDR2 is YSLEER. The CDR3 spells CASSQEQSYNEQFF. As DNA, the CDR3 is TGCGCCAGCAGCCAAGAGCAATCCTACAATGAGCAGTTCTTC.

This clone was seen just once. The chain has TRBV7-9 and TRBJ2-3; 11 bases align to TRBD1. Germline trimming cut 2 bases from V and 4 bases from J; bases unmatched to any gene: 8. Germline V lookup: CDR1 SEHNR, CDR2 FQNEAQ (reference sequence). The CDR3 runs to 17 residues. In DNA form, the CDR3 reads TGTGCCAGCAGCTTATTAGGACAGGGGGCCGGGTCAGATACGCAGTATTTT. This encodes CASSLLGQGAGSDTQYF.

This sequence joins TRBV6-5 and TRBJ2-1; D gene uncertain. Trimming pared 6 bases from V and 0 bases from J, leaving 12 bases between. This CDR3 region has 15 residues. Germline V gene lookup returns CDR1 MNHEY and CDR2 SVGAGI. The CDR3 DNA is TGTGCCAGCAGACCTAGGGTAGGCTCCTACAATGAGCAGTTCTTC. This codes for CASRPRVGSYNEQFF.

CDR3 sequence reads: CASSLAVASSYEQYF. The DNA of the CDR3 is TGCGCCAGCAGCTTGGCGGTAGCGAGCTCCTACGAGCAGTACTTC. This rearrangement joins TRBV5-1 to TRBJ2-7, with D maybe TRBD2 (5 bases). Looked up from germline, CDR1 is SGHRS and CDR2 is YFSETQ. V gave up 0 bases and J gave up 0 bases, with 10 bases separating them. The CDR3 covers 15 residues.

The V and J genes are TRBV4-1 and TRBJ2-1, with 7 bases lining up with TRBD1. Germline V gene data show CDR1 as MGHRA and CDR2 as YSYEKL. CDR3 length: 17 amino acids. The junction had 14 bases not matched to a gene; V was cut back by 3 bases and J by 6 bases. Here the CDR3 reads CASSQANGQVYLNEQFF. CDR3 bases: TGCGCCAGCAGCCAGGCTAATGGACAGGTCTACCTCAATGAGCAGTTCTTC.

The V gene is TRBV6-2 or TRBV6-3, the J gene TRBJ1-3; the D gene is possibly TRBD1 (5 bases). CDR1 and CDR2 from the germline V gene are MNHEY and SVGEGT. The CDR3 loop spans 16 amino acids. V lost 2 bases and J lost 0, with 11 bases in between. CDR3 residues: CASSYGGSGSGNTIYF. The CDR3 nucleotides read TGTGCCAGCAGTTACGGGGGATCAGGCTCTGGAAACACCATATATTTT.

The CDR3 region is CASSQDLGTSGGEETQYF. The CDR3 region has the DNA TGTGCCAGCAGCCAAGATCTCGGGACTAGCGGAGGGGAAGAGACCCAGTACTTC. This chain joins TRBV14 and TRBJ2-5; 11 bases are shared with TRBD2. Germline CDR1 is SGHDN and CDR2 is FVKESK. V gave up 0 bases and J gave up 3 bases; unmatched junction bases: 9. CDR3 length: 18 amino acids.

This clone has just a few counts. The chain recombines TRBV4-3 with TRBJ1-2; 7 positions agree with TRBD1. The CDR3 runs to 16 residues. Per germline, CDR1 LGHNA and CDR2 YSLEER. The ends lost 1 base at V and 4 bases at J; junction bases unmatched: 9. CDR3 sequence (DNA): TGCGCCAGCAGCCAAGTTTTAGGGGGCAGTAGCTATGGCTACACCTTC. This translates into CASSQVLGGSSYGYTF.

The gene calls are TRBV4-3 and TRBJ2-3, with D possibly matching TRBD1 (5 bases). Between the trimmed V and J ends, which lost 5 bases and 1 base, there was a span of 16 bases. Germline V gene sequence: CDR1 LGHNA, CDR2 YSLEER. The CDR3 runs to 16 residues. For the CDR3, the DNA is TGCGCCAGCAGCACCAAGCTGTGGGGCGGCACAGATACGCAGTATTTT. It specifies CASSTKLWGGTDTQYF.

The CDR3 loop is CATSAVPIMGYGYTF. CDR3 coding DNA: TGTGCCACCAGTGCGGTGCCAATCATGGGCTATGGCTACACCTTC. This sequence joins TRBV24-1 and TRBJ1-2; D ambiguous. The CDR3 has 15 amino acids. Germline V gives CDR1 KGHDR, CDR2 SFDVKD. Trimming removed 5 bases at V and 4 bases at J, with 16 bases between.

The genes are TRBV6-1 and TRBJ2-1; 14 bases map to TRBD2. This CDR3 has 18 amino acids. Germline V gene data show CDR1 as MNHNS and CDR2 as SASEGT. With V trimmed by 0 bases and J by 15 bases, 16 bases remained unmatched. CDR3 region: CASSEAPRGLAGGSRAFF. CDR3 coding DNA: TGTGCCAGCAGTGAAGCGCCAAGAGGACTAGCGGGGGGAAGTCGTGCGTTCTTC.

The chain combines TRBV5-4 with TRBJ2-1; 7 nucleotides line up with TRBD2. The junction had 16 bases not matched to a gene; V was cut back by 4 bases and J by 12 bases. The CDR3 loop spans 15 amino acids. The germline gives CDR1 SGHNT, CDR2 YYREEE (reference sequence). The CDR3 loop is CASSTQTVSGRGQFF. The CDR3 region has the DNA TGTGCCAGCAGCACCCAGACAGTTAGCGGGCGAGGGCAGTTCTTC.

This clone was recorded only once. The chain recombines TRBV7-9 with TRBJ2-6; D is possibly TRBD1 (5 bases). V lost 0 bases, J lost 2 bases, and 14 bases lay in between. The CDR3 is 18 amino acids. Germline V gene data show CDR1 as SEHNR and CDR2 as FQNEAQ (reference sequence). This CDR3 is CASSLAIQAAPGANVLTF. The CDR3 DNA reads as TGTGCCAGCAGCTTAGCGATACAGGCAGCCCCTGGGGCCAACGTCCTGACTTTC. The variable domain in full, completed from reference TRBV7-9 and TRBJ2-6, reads DTGVSQNPRHKITKRGQNVTFRCDPISEHNRLYWYRQTLGQGPEFLTYFQNEAQLEKSRLLSDRFSAERPKGSFSTLEIQRTEQGDSAMYLCASSLAIQAAPGANVLTFGAGSRLTVL.

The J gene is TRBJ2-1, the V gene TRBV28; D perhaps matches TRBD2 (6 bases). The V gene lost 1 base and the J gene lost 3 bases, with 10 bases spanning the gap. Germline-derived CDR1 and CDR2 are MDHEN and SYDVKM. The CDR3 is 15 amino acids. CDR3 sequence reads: CASSLFRGSYNEQFF. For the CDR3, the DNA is TGTGCCAGCAGTTTATTCCGGGGGAGCTACAATGAGCAGTTCTTC.

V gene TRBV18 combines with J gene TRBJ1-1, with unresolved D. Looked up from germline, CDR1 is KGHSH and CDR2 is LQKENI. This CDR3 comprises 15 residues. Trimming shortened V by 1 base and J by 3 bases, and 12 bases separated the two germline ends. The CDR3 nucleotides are TGTGCCAGCTCACCACGGCTGGGAACGGACACTGAAGCTTTCTTT. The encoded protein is CASSPRLGTDTEAFF.

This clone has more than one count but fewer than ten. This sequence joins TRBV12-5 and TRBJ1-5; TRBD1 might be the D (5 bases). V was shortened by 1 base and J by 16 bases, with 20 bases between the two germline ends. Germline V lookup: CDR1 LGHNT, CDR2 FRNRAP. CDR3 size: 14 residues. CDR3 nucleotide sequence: TGTGCTAGTGGTTTGGGGTCCCATTCCGGGGCCTCACATTTT. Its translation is CASGLGSHSGASHF. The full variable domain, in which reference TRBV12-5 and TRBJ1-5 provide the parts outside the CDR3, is DARVTQTPRHKVTEMGQEVTMRCQPILGHNTVFWYRQTMMQGLELLAYFRNRAPLDDSGMPKDRFSAEMPDATLATLKIQPSEPRDSAVYFCASGLGSHSGASHFGDGTRLSIL.

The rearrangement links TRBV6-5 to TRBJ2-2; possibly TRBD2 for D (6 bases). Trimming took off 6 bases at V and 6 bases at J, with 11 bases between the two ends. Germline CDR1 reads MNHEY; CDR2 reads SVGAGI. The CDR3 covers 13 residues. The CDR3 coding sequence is TGTGCCAGCAGGCGGGGAGGTCCCGGGGAGCTGTTTTTT. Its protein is CASRRGGPGELFF.

Here the CDR3 reads CASSEAGTTNTGELFF. DNA for the CDR3: TGTGCCAGCAGTGAGGCCGGGACAACGAACACCGGGGAGCTGTTTTTT. V usage is TRBV6-4 and J usage is TRBJ2-2; D perhaps matches TRBD1 (6 bases). V lost 3 bases, J lost 0 bases, and 11 bases lay in between. CDR1 and CDR2 from the germline V gene are MRHNA and SNTAGT. The CDR3 extends over 16 amino acids.

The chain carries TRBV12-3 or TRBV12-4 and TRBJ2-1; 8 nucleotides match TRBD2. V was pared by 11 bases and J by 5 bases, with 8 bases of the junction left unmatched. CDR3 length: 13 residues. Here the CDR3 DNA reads TGTGCCGCGGGGGGCGGGAAACACAATGAGCAGTTCTTC. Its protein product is CAAGGGKHNEQFF.

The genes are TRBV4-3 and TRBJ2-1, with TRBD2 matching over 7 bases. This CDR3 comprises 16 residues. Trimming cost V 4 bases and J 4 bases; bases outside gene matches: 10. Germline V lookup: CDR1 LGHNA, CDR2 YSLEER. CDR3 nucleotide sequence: TGCGCCAGCAGCCCGAAGTCCGCGGGGGTATACAATGAGCAGTTCTTC. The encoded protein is CASSPKSAGVYNEQFF.

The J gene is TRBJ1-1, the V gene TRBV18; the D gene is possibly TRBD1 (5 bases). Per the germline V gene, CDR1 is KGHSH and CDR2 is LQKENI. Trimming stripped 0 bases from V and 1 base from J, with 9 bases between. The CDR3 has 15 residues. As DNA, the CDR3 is TGTGCCAGCTCACCACCGGCAGGGCAGAACACTGAAGCTTTCTTT. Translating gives CASSPPAGQNTEAFF.

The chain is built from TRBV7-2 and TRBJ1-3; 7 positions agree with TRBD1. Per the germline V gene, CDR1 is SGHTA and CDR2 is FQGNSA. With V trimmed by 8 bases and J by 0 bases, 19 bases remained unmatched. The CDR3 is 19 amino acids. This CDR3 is CASRPRQGGLTSSGNTIYF. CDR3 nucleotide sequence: TGTGCCAGCCGCCCCCGACAGGGAGGTCTTACGAGCTCTGGAAACACCATATATTTT.